This T cell receptor (beta chain) is from a study of identifying expanded T cells in peripheral blood. The study, taken as a whole, reports: Over around two and four weeks, about 15 and 19 clones changed, versus 1.2 between replicates.

CDR1 and CDR2 from the germline V gene are SGHNT and YENEEA. V shed 1 base and J shed 5 bases, with 11 bases lying between them. This CDR3 is 14 amino acids long. Concerning this clone itself: The antigen remains unidentified.

During the collection period, no donor immune events like infections were recorded. The protocol was immunoSEQ multiplex PCR, while the TCRdb copy is restricted to in-frame clones and leaves out a portion. This table has 75,000 to 95,000 clones, roughly 90% appearing once. Sequencing was carried out using blood. The J gene is TRBJ1-1, the V gene TRBV11-3; D possibly corresponds to TRBD1 (6 bases). This TCR derives from a person aged 18-69 years in good health. DNA for the CDR3: TGTGCCAGCAGCTTAGCGGGCAGGGGAACTGAAGCTTTCTTT. This encodes CASSLAGRGTEAFF.